This T cell receptor (beta chain) derives from a study of vaccination and CD4 T cells after COVID-19. Study details: Cells were stimulated with overlapping spike peptides from SARS-CoV-2, HCoV-NL63, HCoV-OC43 and HCoV-229E.

Sequencing of the DNA from cultured CD4+ T cells was carried out with the Oncomine TCR Beta short-read assay. TCRdb re-derived calls from the PCR reads in MiXCR, one entry per CDR3 protein. The data hold 10,000 to 15,000 distinct CDR3 sequences, with around 53% observed a single time. CDR1 and CDR2 (germline): MNHNS, SASEGT. The V segment lost 6 bases and the J segment 6 bases; nucleotides outside the gene matches: 8. The CDR3 is 14 residues long. Treatment of the sample: approximately 9-day PBMC culture with coronavirus spike peptide pools or control peptides (ViraFEST assay). The positive PCR dates, which preceded the US Alpha, Beta and Delta variants, fell between March and December 2020. Negative selection was the method that isolated CD4+ T cells after around 9 days of culture. As for this clonotype: Its antigen is as yet unknown.

The genes are TRBV6-1 and TRBJ2-3; 8 bases line up with TRBD2. The TCR comes from a human donor who had recovered from COVID-19. Material for sequencing was CD4+ T cells from blood, cultured in vitro. CDR3 sequence (DNA): TGTGCCAGCAGCCCAGCGGGAGTTCGGGATACGCAGTATTTT. Its translation is CASSPAGVRDTQYF.